These T cell receptor beta chains were read from a single sample in a study of identical twins. TCRdb reprocessed the 5' RACE reads with MiXCR, giving one entry per CDR3 protein. The table shows under 900,000 distinct CDR3 sequences, with 9% to 15% occurring only once. The sample was also linked to a second study, of yellow fever vaccine responses in identical twins.

Input material: PBMCs. These receptors all stem from a woman aged 18-29 years in good health. CDR3s include the opening cysteine and the closing phenylalanine or tryptophan. Each record gives: D gene, V gene, J gene, clone size, CDR3 DNA, CDR3 protein. D genes are given only for firm matches. Size tells how often a clone was seen (once, few, many) or the class of an expanded clone, and some rows leave it out.

D gene: TRBD1
V gene: TRBV19
J gene: TRBJ1-5
clone size: -
CDR3 DNA: TGTGCCAGCCGACAGGGGACCGTGGGTCAGCCCCAGCATTTT
CDR3 protein: CASRQGTVGQPQHF

D gene: -
V gene: TRBV3-1
J gene: TRBJ1-5
clone size: -
CDR3 DNA: TGTGCCAGCAGCCCCAAGGGCAGGGGAGGCAATCAGCCCCAGCATTTT
CDR3 protein: CASSPKGRGGNQPQHF

D gene: -
V gene: TRBV24-1
J gene: TRBJ2-3
clone size: -
CDR3 DNA: TGTGCCACCAGTGATGCGGGGGGACAGGGACACACAGATACGCAGTATTTT
CDR3 protein: CATSDAGGQGHTDTQYF

D gene: -
V gene: TRBV7-9
J gene: TRBJ2-5
clone size: few
CDR3 DNA: TGTGCCAGCAGCTTATCCGGGGGAAACCAAGAGACCCAGTACTTC
CDR3 protein: CASSLSGGNQETQYF

D gene: TRBD2
V gene: TRBV7-8
J gene: TRBJ2-4
clone size: -
CDR3 DNA: TGTGCCAGCAGTTCCGGGACTAGCGTCGGATTC
CDR3 protein: CASSSGTSVGF

D gene: TRBD1
V gene: TRBV15
J gene: TRBJ2-5
clone size: -
CDR3 DNA: TGTGCCACCAGCGACAGGGCCCAAGAGACCCAGTACTTC
CDR3 protein: CATSDRAQETQYF

D gene: -
V gene: TRBV4-1
J gene: TRBJ2-1
clone size: -
CDR3 DNA: TGCGCCAGCAGCCTCGAGAGCTTCTACAATGAGCAGTTCTTC
CDR3 protein: CASSLESFYNEQFF

D gene: TRBD2
V gene: TRBV10-3
J gene: TRBJ2-1
clone size: -
CDR3 DNA: TGTGCCATCAGTGATGAGAGGGAGGGCCTTGGTGAGCAGTTCTTC
CDR3 protein: CAISDEREGLGEQFF

D gene: -
V gene: TRBV5-8
J gene: TRBJ2-4
clone size: few
CDR3 DNA: TGTGCCAGCAGTGAAGGGACCTTGATAGCCAGCAGCATTCAGTACTTC
CDR3 protein: CASSEGTLIASSIQYF

D gene: -
V gene: TRBV15
J gene: TRBJ1-5
clone size: many
CDR3 DNA: TGTGCCACCAGCAGAGTAACGAGCAATCAGCCCCAGCATTTT
CDR3 protein: CATSRVTSNQPQHF

D gene: -
V gene: TRBV18
J gene: TRBJ2-3
clone size: -
CDR3 DNA: TGTGCCAGCTCACCAGGGCTCATCGGACCCACAGATACGCAGTATTTT
CDR3 protein: CASSPGLIGPTDTQYF

D gene: -
V gene: TRBV2
J gene: TRBJ1-1
clone size: few
CDR3 DNA: TGTGCCAGCAGTGGGGGAAGTAGTTCTACTGAAGCTTTCTTT
CDR3 protein: CASSGGSSSTEAFF

D gene: -
V gene: TRBV12-3/TRBV12-4
J gene: TRBJ1-6
clone size: few
CDR3 DNA: TGTGCCAGCAGTTTGTCGGGACGGTATAATTCACCCCTCCACTTT
CDR3 protein: CASSLSGRYNSPLHF

D gene: TRBD2
V gene: TRBV29-1
J gene: TRBJ2-1
clone size: few
CDR3 DNA: TGCAGCGTTGAAGGGCTAGCGGGCACCCCGTCCTACAATGAGCAGTTCTTC
CDR3 protein: CSVEGLAGTPSYNEQFF

D gene: TRBD1
V gene: TRBV18
J gene: TRBJ1-1
clone size: -
CDR3 DNA: TGTGCCAGCTCACCGATTTACAGGGGGGAAACTGAAGCTTTCTTT
CDR3 protein: CASSPIYRGETEAFF

D gene: TRBD2
V gene: TRBV10-3
J gene: TRBJ2-5
clone size: -
CDR3 DNA: TGTGCCATCAGCCGGGACTATGAAGAGACCCAGTACTTC
CDR3 protein: CAISRDYEETQYF

D gene: -
V gene: TRBV13
J gene: TRBJ1-1
clone size: few
CDR3 DNA: TGTGCCAGCAGCTTAGGGAGAAATCTAGAAGCTTTCTTT
CDR3 protein: CASSLGRNLEAFF

D gene: TRBD1
V gene: TRBV29-1
J gene: TRBJ2-1
clone size: many
CDR3 DNA: TGCAGCGTCGGAAGGGACAGCCTAAGCTCCTACAATGAGCAGTTCTTC
CDR3 protein: CSVGRDSLSSYNEQFF

D gene: -
V gene: TRBV6-5
J gene: TRBJ1-5
clone size: -
CDR3 DNA: TGTGCCAGCAGTTACTCCTACACTCCTAGCAATCAGCCCCAGCATTTT
CDR3 protein: CASSYSYTPSNQPQHF

D gene: TRBD2
V gene: TRBV7-9
J gene: TRBJ2-7
clone size: few
CDR3 DNA: TGTGCCAGCAGTCACGGGACTAGCCCCTACGAGCAGTACTTC
CDR3 protein: CASSHGTSPYEQYF

D gene: -
V gene: TRBV5-1
J gene: TRBJ2-3
clone size: few
CDR3 DNA: TGCGCCAGCAGGGCGGACCATCCCCGCACAGATACGCAGTATTTT
CDR3 protein: CASRADHPRTDTQYF

D gene: TRBD1
V gene: TRBV14
J gene: TRBJ2-1
clone size: few
CDR3 DNA: TGTGCCAGCAGCCAGACAGGGGGCGGTTCTGAGCAGTTCTTC
CDR3 protein: CASSQTGGGSEQFF

D gene: -
V gene: TRBV7-2
J gene: TRBJ1-5
clone size: -
CDR3 DNA: TGTGCCAGCAGCTTCGATTATAGCAATCAGCCCCAGCATTTT
CDR3 protein: CASSFDYSNQPQHF

D gene: TRBD1
V gene: TRBV7-2
J gene: TRBJ2-7
clone size: -
CDR3 DNA: TGTGCCAGCAGCTCAAACAGGGGTCCCTACGAGCAGTACTTC
CDR3 protein: CASSSNRGPYEQYF

D gene: -
V gene: TRBV6-5
J gene: TRBJ2-1
clone size: -
CDR3 DNA: TGTGCCAGCAGTTCCCGCCGGGGTGGAGAAAACAATGAGCAGTTCTTC
CDR3 protein: CASSSRRGGENNEQFF

D gene: TRBD2
V gene: TRBV24-1
J gene: TRBJ2-1
clone size: -
CDR3 DNA: TGTGCCACCAGTGATCTAGCGGGAGGGCGTTACAATGAGCAGTTCTTC
CDR3 protein: CATSDLAGGRYNEQFF

D gene: -
V gene: TRBV20-1
J gene: TRBJ2-1
clone size: many
CDR3 DNA: TGCAGTGCTAGAGGGACCACCACCTACAATGAGCAGTTCTTC
CDR3 protein: CSARGTTTYNEQFF

D gene: -
V gene: TRBV12-3/TRBV12-4
J gene: TRBJ1-2
clone size: few
CDR3 DNA: TGTGCCAGCAGTTTATCCCAACAGGGTTGGAACTATGGCTACACCTTC
CDR3 protein: CASSLSQQGWNYGYTF

D gene: -
V gene: TRBV6-1
J gene: TRBJ2-4
clone size: few
CDR3 DNA: TGTGCCAGCAGTAGGACAGTGAAGCGGGAATCGGTAGCCAAAAACATTCAGTACTTC
CDR3 protein: CASSRTVKRESVAKNIQYF

D gene: TRBD2
V gene: TRBV2
J gene: TRBJ2-7
clone size: -
CDR3 DNA: TGTGCCAGCAGTGGGGATAGCGGGAGGGATGAGCAGTACTTC
CDR3 protein: CASSGDSGRDEQYF

D gene: TRBD2
V gene: TRBV27
J gene: TRBJ2-2
clone size: -
CDR3 DNA: TGTGCCAGCAGTTTACTGGGACTAGCGATGAACACCGGGGAGCTGTTTTTT
CDR3 protein: CASSLLGLAMNTGELFF

D gene: -
V gene: TRBV24-1
J gene: TRBJ2-1
clone size: few
CDR3 DNA: TGTGCCACCAGTGATTTAAGGAGCAGGAAACACAATGAGCAGTTCTTC
CDR3 protein: CATSDLRSRKHNEQFF

D gene: -
V gene: TRBV7-6
J gene: TRBJ2-5
clone size: -
CDR3 DNA: TGTGCCAGCAGCTTAGATGTGCCGGAGACCCAGTACTTC
CDR3 protein: CASSLDVPETQYF

D gene: -
V gene: TRBV27
J gene: TRBJ2-4
clone size: -
CDR3 DNA: TGTGCCAGCAGTTCCGTAGCGGTAGCCAAAAACATTCAGTACTTC
CDR3 protein: CASSSVAVAKNIQYF

D gene: -
V gene: TRBV29-1
J gene: TRBJ1-1
clone size: few
CDR3 DNA: TGCAGCGTTGAAGATCGAAGAGTCACGAACACTGAAGCTTTCTTT
CDR3 protein: CSVEDRRVTNTEAFF

D gene: -
V gene: TRBV9
J gene: TRBJ1-6
clone size: few
CDR3 DNA: TGTGCCAGCAGCATGACAGCTTTGGTTGATTCACCCCTCCACTTT
CDR3 protein: CASSMTALVDSPLHF

D gene: TRBD2
V gene: TRBV29-1
J gene: TRBJ2-1
clone size: many
CDR3 DNA: TGCAGCGTTGAGGGCCACCCTAGCGGAGCATACAATGAGCAGTTCTTC
CDR3 protein: CSVEGHPSGAYNEQFF

D gene: -
V gene: TRBV7-9
J gene: TRBJ2-1
clone size: few
CDR3 DNA: TGTGCCAGCAGCTTAGGATCAGGGCGGGGTGAGCAGTTCTTC
CDR3 protein: CASSLGSGRGEQFF

D gene: TRBD2
V gene: TRBV7-3
J gene: TRBJ2-1
clone size: few
CDR3 DNA: TGTGCCAGCAGCTTAAGCGCCCTAGCGGGTCTTTACAATGAGCAGTTCTTC
CDR3 protein: CASSLSALAGLYNEQFF

D gene: -
V gene: TRBV11-2
J gene: TRBJ2-2
clone size: many
CDR3 DNA: TGTGCCAGCAGCTTAGATCTTGCCGGGGAGCTGTTTTTT
CDR3 protein: CASSLDLAGELFF

D gene: -
V gene: TRBV9
J gene: TRBJ2-2
clone size: few
CDR3 DNA: TGTGCCAGCAGCCCCCGACAGGCCCCGAACACCGGGGAGCTGTTTTTT
CDR3 protein: CASSPRQAPNTGELFF

D gene: TRBD1
V gene: TRBV28
J gene: TRBJ1-5
clone size: -
CDR3 DNA: TGTGCCAGCAGACCACACGACAGGGGGAACAATCAGCCCCAGCAATTT
CDR3 protein: CASRPHDRGNNQPQQF

D gene: -
V gene: TRBV5-1
J gene: TRBJ1-4
clone size: -
CDR3 DNA: TGCGCCAGCAGCCCCGGGGAGGGGTCGGCTAATGAAAAACTGTTTTTT
CDR3 protein: CASSPGEGSANEKLFF

D gene: TRBD1
V gene: TRBV3-1
J gene: TRBJ1-1
clone size: -
CDR3 DNA: TGTGCCAGCAGCCATGGGGACAGGGGAACTTTCTTT
CDR3 protein: CASSHGDRGTFF

D gene: -
V gene: TRBV3-1
J gene: TRBJ1-4
clone size: many
CDR3 DNA: TGTGCCAGCAGCCAAGATGGTCAAGCAGGGTACGAAAAACTGTTTTTT
CDR3 protein: CASSQDGQAGYEKLFF